The 30 T cell receptor beta chains given below trace back to one sample, sequenced in a study of T cells after yellow fever vaccination. MiXCR, run by TCRdb on the 5' RACE reads, gives a single entry per CDR3 protein. The data show hundreds of thousands of distinct CDR3 sequences, with 12% seen just once and 14% to 15% held by the top ten. The sequences come from PBMCs, collected on the day of the yellow fever booster vaccination. The receptors were sampled from a man aged 25-40 years who received the YFV17D yellow fever vaccine.

The chain's CDR3 is CASSLVGTDTGELFF. The CDR3 coding sequence is TGTGCCAGCAGCTTAGTTGGGACCGACACCGGGGAGCTGTTTTTT. The V gene is TRBV7-9, the J gene TRBJ2-2; D possibly matches TRBD1 or TRBD2 (5 bases each). Germline loops: CDR1 SEHNR, CDR2 FQNEAQ (reference sequence). The CDR3 consists of 15 residues. V gave up 1 base and J gave up 3 bases, with 9 bases separating them.

The chain uses TRBV27 and TRBJ2-7; no clear D. V was cut by 6 bases and J by 5 bases, with 14 bases left in between. The length of the CDR3 is 13 residues. CDR1 is MNHEY, CDR2 SMNVEV, per germline (reference sequence). CDR3 coding DNA: TGTGCCAGCAGGGCTCGAGGCGCCCACGAGCAGTACTTC. The encoded protein is CASRARGAHEQYF.

This clonotype was observed a handful of times. The CDR3 sequence is CAISAPGQGTDTQYF. CDR3 sequence (DNA): TGTGCCATCAGTGCCCCGGGACAGGGGACAGATACGCAGTATTTT. The rearrangement links TRBV10-3 to TRBJ2-3, with 10 bases that match TRBD1. CDR1 is ENHRY, CDR2 SYGVKD, per germline. The CDR3 is 15 amino acids. V lost 4 bases to trimming and J lost 3 bases; unmatched junction nucleotides: 4.

This clonotype has a count of ten or more. This sequence joins TRBV7-2 and TRBJ2-2, with 9 bases matching TRBD2. J was trimmed by 5 bases and V by 5 bases; bases with no gene match: 12. CDR3 length: 17 amino acids. In germline, CDR1 is SGHTA, CDR2 FQGNSA. The CDR3 DNA sequence: TGTGCCAGCAGCCCAACTCGGACTAGCGTCTTTACCGGGGAGCTGTTTTTT. Amino acids: CASSPTRTSVFTGELFF. Variable domain in full (rest from reference TRBV7-2 and TRBJ2-2): GAGVSQSPSNKVTEKGKDVELRCDPISGHTALYWYRQSLGQGLEFLIYFQGNSAPDKSGLPSDRFSAERTGGSVSTLTIQRTQQEDSAVYLCASSPTRTSVFTGELFFGEGSRLTVL.

This clonotype has a handful of counts. V usage is TRBV29-1 and J usage is TRBJ2-7, with 8 bases fitting TRBD2. The germline V gene encodes CDR1 SQVTM and CDR2 ANQGSEA. The V segment lost 5 bases and the J segment 3 bases; nucleotides outside the gene matches: 6. CDR3 length: 13 residues. CDR3 in amino acids: CSVSASGFYEQYF. In DNA, the CDR3 is TGCAGCGTTTCAGCTAGCGGGTTCTACGAGCAGTACTTC.

CDR3 protein: CASSFGQGSLGLADYEQYF. CDR3 bases: TGTGCCAGCAGCTTTGGACAGGGAAGTCTGGGACTAGCGGACTACGAGCAGTACTTC. The chain carries TRBV7-9 and TRBJ2-7; 11 positions agree with TRBD2. The ends lost 3 bases at V and 3 bases at J; junction bases unmatched: 16. Germline CDR1 SEHNR, CDR2 FQNEAQ (reference sequence). The CDR3 covers 19 residues.

This clonotype showed up just a few times. This chain links TRBV29-1 with TRBJ2-7; 7 nucleotides match TRBD2. V lost 4 bases to trimming and J lost 7 bases; unmatched junction nucleotides: 13. The CDR3 extends over 14 amino acids. Germline V gene data show CDR1 as SQVTM and CDR2 as ANQGSEA. CDR3 DNA: TGCAGCGTTGCGACTACGGGAGGATCGGGTGAGCAGTACTTC. Residues: CSVATTGGSGEQYF.

The chain uses TRBV4-2 and TRBJ2-7, with D possibly being TRBD2 (6 bases). Trimming pared 2 bases from V and 3 bases from J, leaving 14 bases between. Germline lookup yields CDR1 LGHNA and CDR2 YNFKEQ. The length of the CDR3 is 15 residues. This chain's CDR3 is CASSQPRDVVYEQYF. In DNA form, the CDR3 reads TGTGCCAGCAGCCAACCGCGGGACGTGGTCTACGAGCAGTACTTC.

This clonotype has just a few counts. The J gene is TRBJ2-4, the V gene TRBV27; no definite D call. Germline CDR1 and CDR2: MNHEY and SMNVEV (reference sequence). V gave up 4 bases and J gave up 9 bases, with 13 bases separating them. The CDR3 sequence is 13 residues long. The CDR3 DNA sequence: TGTGCCAGCAGTTCCTTGTCCCAAGGCATTCAGTACTTC. It specifies CASSSLSQGIQYF.

The gene calls are TRBV6-2 or TRBV6-3 and TRBJ1-3; D is uncertain. Germline V CDR1 and CDR2: MNHEY, SVGEGT. Deletions cut 6 bases from V and 9 bases from J, with 9 bases between. The CDR3 runs 11 residues. The CDR3, as DNA: TGTGCCAGCAGCCGGACGGGCACCATATATTTT. It codes for CASSRTGTIYF.

This clonotype was seen a handful of times. The rearrangement uses TRBV3-1 and TRBJ2-5; D not certain. The CDR3 spans 15 residues. The V and J ends lost 3 bases and 4 bases respectively, with 15 bases between them. Germline V gene lookup returns CDR1 LGHDT and CDR2 YNNKEL (reference sequence). The CDR3 DNA is TGTGCCAGCAGCCACTGGGCCCCCCGAGGAGAGACCCAGTACTTC. This codes for CASSHWAPRGETQYF.

The V call is TRBV7-2, the J call TRBJ2-5; 11 positions match TRBD2. Germline assignment: CDR1 SGHTA and CDR2 FQGNSA. The V segment lost 7 bases and the J segment 3 bases; nucleotides outside the gene matches: 10. The CDR3 runs to 16 residues. CDR3 DNA sequence: TGTGCCAGCAACCAACGACTAGCGGGGACGAAAGAGACCCAGTACTTC. Amino acids: CASNQRLAGTKETQYF.

This clonotype was seen a few times. V usage is TRBV9 and J usage is TRBJ2-1, with 7 nucleotides matching TRBD1. The length of the CDR3 is 15 residues. Germline V CDR1 and CDR2: SGDLS, YYNGEE. V trimming: 3 bases; J trimming: 3 bases; junction bases outside the gene matches: 6. The CDR3, as DNA: TGTGCCAGCAGCGCGAGGGCAGGGGGCTACAATGAGCAGTTCTTC. Translated: CASSARAGGYNEQFF.

This clonotype was seen only a few times. The chain is built from TRBV21-1 and TRBJ1-6; the D call TRBD1 from the table was never checked on the DNA. TRBV21-1 is a pseudogene segment. The CDR3 extends over 16 amino acids. In DNA, the CDR3 is TGTGCCAGCAGCAGTCGCGGGACAGGGCGTAATTCACCCCTCCACTTT. Its protein product is CASSSRGTGRNSPLHF.

The chain links TRBV6-2 or TRBV6-3 to TRBJ2-7; 9 bases line up with TRBD1. The CDR3 sequence is 14 residues long. Germline V gene lookup returns CDR1 MNHEY and CDR2 SVGEGT. V was clipped by 10 bases and J by 2 bases; unmatched bases: 9. This chain's CDR3 is CATNPGQGPYEQYF. As DNA, the CDR3 is TGTGCCACCAATCCGGGACAGGGACCCTACGAGCAGTACTTC.

This clonotype has a count of ten or more. The V gene is TRBV7-8, the J gene TRBJ2-2; 8 nucleotides match TRBD1. V was pared by 5 bases and J by 9 bases, with 8 bases of the junction left unmatched. This CDR3 has 14 amino acids. Germline V gene data show CDR1 as SGHVS and CDR2 as FQNEAQ. The CDR3: CASSLARQGRELFF. In nucleotides, the CDR3 is TGTGCCAGCAGCCTCGCTCGACAGGGGCGGGAGCTGTTTTTT.

This clonotype was counted at least ten times. The chain links TRBV7-2 to TRBJ1-2, with a possible D match to TRBD1 (5 bases). Trimming removed 1 base from V and 4 bases from J, with 16 bases in between. The CDR3 has 16 residues. The germline CDR1 and CDR2 sequences are SGHTA and FQGNSA. For the CDR3, the DNA is TGTGCCAGCAGCTTAGGTGGGGCCGAAAGCGGCTATGGCTACACCTTC. Its protein product is CASSLGGAESGYGYTF.

The chain is built from TRBV29-1 and TRBJ1-1; tentative D call: TRBD1 (5 bases). Between the trimmed V and J ends, which lost 7 bases and 10 bases, there was a span of 19 bases. The germline V gene has CDR1 SQVTM and CDR2 ANQGSEA. The CDR3 has 12 amino acids. This CDR3 reads CSGGDSGRGAFF. DNA for the CDR3: TGCAGCGGAGGGGACTCGGGTCGGGGAGCTTTCTTT.

This chain connects TRBV20-1 to TRBJ2-7; 7 nucleotides line up with TRBD1. Looked up from germline, CDR1 is DFQATT and CDR2 is SNEGSKA (reference sequence). Trimming cost V 5 bases and J 2 bases; bases outside gene matches: 6. The CDR3 runs to 13 residues. For the CDR3, the DNA is TGCAGTGCTGCCGGGACAGAAGCCTACGAGCAGTACTTC. Its protein product is CSAAGTEAYEQYF.

The table lists this clonotype with a few counts. The V and J genes are TRBV20-1 and TRBJ2-7; 14 bases match TRBD2. Looked up from germline, CDR1 is DFQATT and CDR2 is SNEGSKA (reference sequence). J gave up 6 bases and V 1 base, and 14 bases lay outside the gene matches. The CDR3 is 18 amino acids. CDR3 DNA sequence: TGCAGTGCTAGAGTTCGGGGGAAACCGGGACTAGCGGGAGTCGAGCAGTACTTC. Translating gives CSARVRGKPGLAGVEQYF.

The V and J genes are TRBV10-3 and TRBJ2-5; 11 bases agree with TRBD2. Trimming took 4 bases from V and 5 from J; bases not matched to a gene: 9. Germline V lookup: CDR1 ENHRY, CDR2 SYGVKD. This CDR3 contains 16 residues. This CDR3 reads CAISVGLAGGSETQYF. CDR3 DNA: TGTGCCATCAGTGTGGGCCTAGCGGGAGGTTCGGAGACCCAGTACTTC.

The chain links TRBV29-1 to TRBJ2-3; D might be TRBD2 (6 bases). The CDR3 contains 13 residues. Germline V gives CDR1 SQVTM, CDR2 ANQGSEA. V was shortened by 7 bases and J by 3 bases, with 14 bases between the two germline ends. This CDR3 is CSGSRLDTDTQYF. The CDR3 coding sequence is TGCAGCGGATCGCGACTAGATACAGATACGCAGTATTTT.

This clonotype was picked up a small number of times. This chain links TRBV12-3 or TRBV12-4 with TRBJ1-1; D call uncertain. Between the trimmed V and J ends, which lost 2 bases and 0 bases, there was a span of 10 bases. The CDR3 length is 15 residues. The CDR3 nucleotides are TGTGCCAGCAGTTTATATGGACGTATGAACACTGAAGCTTTCTTT. Its translation is CASSLYGRMNTEAFF.

This chain uses TRBV5-1 with TRBJ2-7; D possibly corresponds to TRBD2 (7 bases). Deletions cut 1 base from V and 4 bases from J, with 21 bases between. Looked up from germline, CDR1 is SGHRS and CDR2 is YFSETQ. The CDR3 is made up of 17 amino acids. The CDR3 region is CASSLWAGGDKGYEQYF. DNA of the CDR3: TGCGCCAGCAGCTTGTGGGCTGGGGGGGACAAGGGGTACGAGCAGTACTTC. Looking up the rest from reference TRBV5-1 and TRBJ2-7 gives the full variable domain: KAGVTQTPRYLIKTRGQQVTLSCSPISGHRSVSWYQQTPGQGLQFLFEYFSETQRNKGNFPGRFSGRQFSNSRSEMNVSTLELGDSALYLCASSLWAGGDKGYEQYFGPGTRLTVT.

V gene TRBV29-1 combines with J gene TRBJ2-3, with 11 nucleotides matching TRBD2. V lost 6 bases and J lost 6; bases outside the gene matches: 8. In germline, CDR1 is SQVTM, CDR2 ANQGSEA. The CDR3 extends over 14 amino acids. CDR3 nucleotide sequence: TGCAGCGTATTAGCGGGAGGGCTTGGGGATACGCAGTATTTT. The encoded protein is CSVLAGGLGDTQYF.

V usage is TRBV5-1 and J usage is TRBJ1-1; unclear D gene. The CDR3 has 13 amino acids. The germline V and J ends were trimmed by 0 bases and 6 bases, with 9 bases remaining between them. Per germline, CDR1 SGHRS and CDR2 YFSETQ. The DNA of the CDR3 is TGCGCCAGCAGCTTGGTCGGGCAGGCTGAAGCTTTCTTT. It codes for CASSLVGQAEAFF.

There are many counts of this clonotype. The chain uses TRBV5-1 and TRBJ2-3; 7 nucleotides line up with TRBD2. V lost 6 bases to trimming and J lost 2 bases; unmatched junction nucleotides: 9. This CDR3 contains 15 residues. The germline V gene encodes CDR1 SGHRS and CDR2 YFSETQ. For the CDR3, the DNA is TGCGCCAGCATCCAGGGAGGGAGGTTCACAGATACGCAGTATTTT. It specifies CASIQGGRFTDTQYF.

J is TRBJ2-1 and V is TRBV7-2; D is possibly TRBD2 (6 bases). Deletions cut 2 bases from V and 10 bases from J, with 9 bases between. CDR1 and CDR2 (germline): SGHTA, FQGNSA. The CDR3 runs 12 residues. This chain's CDR3 is CASSLRREEQFF. DNA for the CDR3: TGTGCCAGCAGCTTACGGAGGGAAGAGCAGTTCTTC.

The V gene is TRBV19, the J gene TRBJ1-2; no firm D call. The CDR3 has 13 residues. Per germline, CDR1 LNHDA and CDR2 SQIVND (reference sequence). V lost 5 bases to trimming and J lost 4 bases, with 11 bases between them. The CDR3 bases are TGTGCCAGTAGTGAACAGAGAATCTATGGCTACACCTTC. Translation: CASSEQRIYGYTF.

The gene calls are TRBV29-1 and TRBJ1-1, with D tentatively TRBD1 (6 bases). CDR3 length: 13 residues. Per germline, CDR1 SQVTM and CDR2 ANQGSEA. The germline V and J ends were trimmed by 7 bases and 0 bases, with 12 bases remaining between them. The CDR3 DNA reads TGCAGCGCTCTCGGACAGTTGAACACTGAAGCTTTCTTT. It yields the protein CSALGQLNTEAFF.